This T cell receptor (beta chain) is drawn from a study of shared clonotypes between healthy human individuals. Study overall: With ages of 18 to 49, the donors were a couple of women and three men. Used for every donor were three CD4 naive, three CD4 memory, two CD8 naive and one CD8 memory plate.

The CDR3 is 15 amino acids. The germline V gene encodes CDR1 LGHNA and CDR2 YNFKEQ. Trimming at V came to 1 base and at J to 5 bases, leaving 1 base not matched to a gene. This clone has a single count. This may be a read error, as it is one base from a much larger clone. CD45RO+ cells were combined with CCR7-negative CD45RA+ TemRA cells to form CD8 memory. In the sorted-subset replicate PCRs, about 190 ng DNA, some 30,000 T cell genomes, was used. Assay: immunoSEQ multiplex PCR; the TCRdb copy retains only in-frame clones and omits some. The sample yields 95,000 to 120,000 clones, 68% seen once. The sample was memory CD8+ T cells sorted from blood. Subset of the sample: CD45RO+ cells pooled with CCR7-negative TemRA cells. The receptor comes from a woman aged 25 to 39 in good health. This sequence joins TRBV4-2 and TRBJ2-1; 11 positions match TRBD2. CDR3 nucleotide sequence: TGTGCCAGCAGCCAAGGACTAGCGGGAAACAATGAGCAGTTCTTC. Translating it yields CASSQGLAGNNEQFF.